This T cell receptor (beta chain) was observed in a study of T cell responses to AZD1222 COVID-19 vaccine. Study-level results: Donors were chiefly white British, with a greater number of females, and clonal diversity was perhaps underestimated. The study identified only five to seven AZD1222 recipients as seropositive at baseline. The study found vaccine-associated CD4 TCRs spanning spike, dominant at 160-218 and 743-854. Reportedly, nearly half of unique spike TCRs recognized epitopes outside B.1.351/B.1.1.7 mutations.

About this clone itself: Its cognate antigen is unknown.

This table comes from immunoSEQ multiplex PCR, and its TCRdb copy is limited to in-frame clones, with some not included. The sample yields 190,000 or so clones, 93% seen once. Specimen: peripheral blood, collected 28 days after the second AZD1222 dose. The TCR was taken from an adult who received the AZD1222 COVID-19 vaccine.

The CDR3 DNA reads as TGTGCCACCAGTGACCCGGGACTACGCACAGATACGCAGTATTTT. This encodes CATSDPGLRTDTQYF. The chain uses TRBV24-1 and TRBJ2-3; TRBD2 agrees at 7 bases. The junction had 4 bases not matched to a gene; V was cut back by 4 bases and J by 1 base. This CDR3 spans 15 amino acids. Germline V gene sequence: CDR1 KGHDR, CDR2 SFDVKD.